The 4 T cell receptor beta chains listed next were all sequenced from one sample in a study of T cell responses to AZD1222 COVID-19 vaccine. Data came from immunoSEQ multiplex PCR; TCRdb stores just in-frame clones and leaves some out. The sample lists 95,000 to 110,000 clones, about 85% seen once, with around 4.4% in the top ten. Here the sequenced sample was peripheral blood, taken on day 0 of AZD1222 vaccination. The receptors stem from an adult in good health.

The rearrangement uses TRBV6-6 and TRBJ1-5; 11 bases are a match to TRBD1. The CDR3 is made up of 14 amino acids. Germline trimming cut 6 bases from V and 4 bases from J; bases unmatched to any gene: 2. Germline assignment: CDR1 MNHNY and CDR2 SVGAGI (reference sequence). This chain's CDR3 is CASRDRGRNQPQHF. Here the CDR3 DNA reads TGTGCCAGCAGGGACAGGGGGCGAAATCAGCCCCAGCATTTT.

The chain links TRBV7-6 to TRBJ2-3; possible D gene TRBD2, 6 bases. The germline gives CDR1 SGHVS, CDR2 FNYEAQ. The CDR3 sequence is 14 residues long. The V gene lost 0 bases and the J gene lost 6 bases, with 10 bases spanning the gap. In nucleotides, the CDR3 is TGTGCCAGCAGCTTAGCTCCGGGGGAGGATACGCAGTATTTT. Its translation is CASSLAPGEDTQYF. Filled out from reference TRBV7-6 and TRBJ2-3, the complete variable domain reads GAGVSQSPRYKVTKRGQDVALRCDPISGHVSLYWYRQALGQGPEFLTYFNYEAQQDKSGLPNDRFSAERPEGSISTLTIQRTEQRDSAMYRCASSLAPGEDTQYFGPGTRLTVL.

This clone was seen more than once but under ten times. This chain connects TRBV5-4 to TRBJ1-3; D is possibly TRBD1 (6 bases). Germline V gene sequence: CDR1 SGHNT, CDR2 YYREEE (reference sequence). This CDR3 is 13 amino acids long. The germline V and J ends were trimmed by 4 bases and 5 bases, with 10 bases remaining between them. CDR3 DNA sequence: TGTGCCAGCAGCCAGGACAGAAGAAACACCATATATTTT. It is translated as CASSQDRRNTIYF.

The V call is TRBV7-8, the J call TRBJ2-7; the match to TRBD2 covers 7 bases. The CDR3 covers 14 residues. Trimming cost V 5 bases and J 5 bases; bases outside gene matches: 9. Germline CDR1 reads SGHVS; CDR2 reads FQNEAQ. CDR3 in amino acids: CASSRSQLANEQYF. DNA of the CDR3: TGTGCCAGCAGCCGAAGCCAACTAGCGAACGAGCAGTACTTC.